Below, 16 T cell receptor beta chains from the same sample are listed, as sequenced in a study of cytomegalovirus exposure and HLA in healthy donors. The assay was immunoSEQ multiplex PCR, and TCRdb's table has in-frame clones only and misses some. In the table there are roughly 330,000 clones, roughly nine tenths of which are singletons. Sequenced input: PBMCs. These TCRs come from a woman aged 25 to 45 in good health and CMV-seropositive.

CDR3 sequence reads: CASSLGQGNSNQPQHF. The DNA for the CDR3 is TGTGCCAGCAGCCTCGGACAGGGAAATAGCAATCAGCCCCAGCATTTT. The chain combines TRBV7-6 with TRBJ1-5; TRBD1 matches at 8 bases. Trimming at V came to 5 bases and at J to 0 bases, leaving 6 bases not matched to a gene. Germline V lookup: CDR1 SGHVS, CDR2 FNYEAQ. This CDR3 is 16 amino acids long.

The chain uses TRBV9 and TRBJ2-7; D uncertain. Germline CDR1 is SGDLS and CDR2 is YYNGEE. This CDR3 is 14 amino acids long. The V end lost 2 bases, the J end lost 1 base, and 10 bases lay between the germline ends. The DNA for the CDR3 is TGTGCCAGCAGCGTTCAGAGCGCATCCTACGAGCAGTACTTC. Protein sequence: CASSVQSASYEQYF.

The rearrangement uses TRBV28 and TRBJ2-1; 7 nucleotides align to TRBD2. V lost 3 bases to trimming and J lost 7 bases; unmatched junction nucleotides: 0. Germline assignment: CDR1 MDHEN and CDR2 SYDVKM. This CDR3 is 12 amino acids long. In DNA form, the CDR3 reads TGTGCCAGCAGTTTGGGACTAAATGAGCAGTTCTTC. Its protein product is CASSLGLNEQFF.

This rearrangement joins TRBV28 to TRBJ2-7, with 7 bases aligning to TRBD2. J was trimmed by 2 bases and V by 3 bases; bases with no gene match: 4. In germline, CDR1 is MDHEN, CDR2 SYDVKM. The CDR3 is 14 residues long. The CDR3 nucleotides are TGTGCCAGCAGTTTGGGGACTATGACCTACGAGCAGTACTTC. It yields the protein CASSLGTMTYEQYF.

This clone has more than one count but fewer than ten. The V and J genes are TRBV18 and TRBJ1-6, with unresolved D. The CDR3 covers 15 residues. Germline CDR1 reads KGHSH; CDR2 reads LQKENI. Trimming took 2 bases from V and 8 from J, leaving 13 bases between them. CDR3 DNA: TGTGCCAGCTCACCATTCGGAGCGCTGGATTCACCCCTCCACTTT. It yields the protein CASSPFGALDSPLHF. The whole variable domain, remainder taken from reference TRBV18 and TRBJ1-6, is NAGVMQNPRHLVRRRGQEARLRCSPMKGHSHVYWYRQLPEEGLKFMVYLQKENIIDESGMPKERFSAEFPKEGPSILRIQQVVRGDSAAYFCASSPFGALDSPLHFGNGTRLTVT.

The chain employs TRBV2 and TRBJ2-1, with no clear D. The CDR3 covers 13 residues. V lost 6 bases to trimming and J lost 1 base, with 7 bases between them. CDR1 is SNHLY and CDR2 is FYNNEI in the germline V gene. The DNA for the CDR3 is TGTGCCAGCAGGAATCCTTCCTACAATGAGCAGTTCTTC. As protein: CASRNPSYNEQFF.

The CDR3 region has the DNA TGTGCCAGCTCACCACCTGGGACAGTAATGTACGAGCAGTACTTC. This encodes CASSPPGTVMYEQYF. V usage is TRBV18 and J usage is TRBJ2-7, with 7 bases fitting TRBD1. The CDR3 is made up of 15 amino acids. V dropped 0 bases and J dropped 4; count of bases not matched to a gene: 6. CDR1 KGHSH and CDR2 LQKENI come from the germline V gene. Looking up the rest from reference TRBV18 and TRBJ2-7 gives the full variable domain: NAGVMQNPRHLVRRRGQEARLRCSPMKGHSHVYWYRQLPEEGLKFMVYLQKENIIDESGMPKERFSAEFPKEGPSILRIQQVVRGDSAAYFCASSPPGTVMYEQYFGPGTRLTVT.

The gene calls are TRBV4-2 and TRBJ1-5, with TRBD1 matching over 7 bases. The germline CDR1 and CDR2 sequences are LGHNA and YNFKEQ. The J segment lost 6 bases and the V segment lost 1 base, leaving 12 bases of the junction unmatched. The CDR3 covers 17 residues. DNA of the CDR3: TGTGCCAGCAGCCAAGGTCCGACAGGGATGATTGGTCAGCCCCAGCATTTT. It encodes CASSQGPTGMIGQPQHF.

This rearrangement joins TRBV6-1 to TRBJ2-7, with 11 bases matching TRBD1. Germline V gene lookup returns CDR1 MNHNS and CDR2 SASEGT. The V and J ends lost 7 bases and 2 bases, in that order; junction bases with no gene match: 7. CDR3 length: 15 amino acids. CDR3 loop: CASTPPGQGAYEQYF. CDR3 bases: TGTGCCAGCACCCCTCCGGGACAGGGGGCCTACGAGCAGTACTTC.

This chain connects TRBV6-1 to TRBJ2-6, with 12 bases identical to TRBD1. Losses at the gene ends were 4 bases for V and 2 bases for J; bases not matched to a gene: 6. The germline V gene has CDR1 MNHNS and CDR2 SASEGT. CDR3 size: 18 residues. The CDR3 sequence is CASSAGTGGGAGANVLTF. The DNA of the CDR3 is TGTGCCAGCAGTGCCGGGACAGGGGGCGGAGCTGGGGCCAACGTCCTGACTTTC.

As DNA, the CDR3 is TGTGCCAGCAGTTCGGACAGGGGGGGCTACCAAGAGACCCAGTACTTC. This translates into CASSSDRGGYQETQYF. The chain uses TRBV27 and TRBJ2-5, with TRBD1 matching over 10 bases. CDR1 and CDR2 from the germline V gene are MNHEY and SMNVEV (reference sequence). This CDR3 contains 16 residues. Trimming removed 4 bases from V and 0 bases from J; junction bases left unmatched: 5.

The chain has TRBV11-2 and TRBJ2-3; 7 positions match TRBD1. V was clipped by 8 bases and J by 4 bases; unmatched bases: 12. CDR1 and CDR2 (germline): SGHAT, FQNNGV. The CDR3 sequence is 15 residues long. The CDR3 reads CASYGVGQQSDTQYF. CDR3 nucleotide sequence: TGTGCCAGCTATGGGGTGGGACAGCAGTCAGATACGCAGTATTTT.

The chain carries TRBV11-2 and TRBJ1-2, with D possibly TRBD1 on 5 matching bases. Germline V gene sequence: CDR1 SGHAT, CDR2 FQNNGV. CDR3 length: 14 residues. V dropped 6 bases and J dropped 4 bases, with 15 bases sitting between them. The CDR3 sequence: CASSFRGNGYGYTF. The CDR3 DNA reads TGTGCCAGCAGTTTTAGGGGTAACGGCTATGGCTACACCTTC.

The table lists this clone with a few counts. V usage is TRBV19 and J usage is TRBJ1-4; D unclear. CDR3 length: 13 residues. The V gene lost 9 bases and the J gene lost 0 bases, with 8 bases spanning the gap. CDR1 and CDR2 from the germline V gene are LNHDA and SQIVND (reference sequence). The CDR3 spells CARVPATNEKLFF. The CDR3 DNA follows: TGTGCCAGGGTGCCCGCAACTAATGAAAAACTGTTTTTT.

As concerns this clone: The sample holds other DNA sequences that translate to the same CDR3. The genes are TRBV29-1 and TRBJ1-1, with 9 bases lining up with TRBD1. V shed 6 bases, J shed 4 bases, and the junction held 3 bases outside the gene matches. The CDR3 contains 12 residues. The germline CDR1 and CDR2 sequences are SQVTM and ANQGSEA. CDR3: CSVGQGGTEAFF. The CDR3 DNA reads TGCAGCGTGGGACAGGGTGGCACTGAAGCTTTCTTT.

The chain joins TRBV5-1 to TRBJ2-1, with D perhaps TRBD1 or TRBD2 (7 bases each). This CDR3 contains 18 residues. From germline, CDR1 is SGHRS and CDR2 YFSETQ. V dropped 1 base and J dropped 6 bases, with 23 bases sitting between them. DNA of the CDR3: TGCGCCAGCAGCTTGATCGAAACGGGGGGCGCAGGGGGCAATGAGCAGTTCTTC. This sequence encodes CASSLIETGGAGGNEQFF.